The 23 T cell receptor beta chains listed next were all sequenced from one sample in a study of blood T cell repertoires in COVID-19. Assay: immunoSEQ multiplex PCR; the TCRdb copy retains only in-frame clones and omits some. Of around 78,000 clones detected, approximately 86% appear once; the ten largest clones hold around 2%. Sequences were obtained from peripheral blood. The receptors stem from a woman aged 60-75 years with acute or convalescent COVID-19.

The chain carries TRBV14 and TRBJ1-1; 7 positions agree with TRBD1. Trimming took 8 bases from V and 0 from J; bases not matched to a gene: 3. This CDR3 region has 13 residues. The germline gives CDR1 SGHDN, CDR2 FVKESK. The CDR3 DNA follows: TGTGCCAGCGCGGGACAGCTGAACACTGAAGCTTTCTTT. Translated: CASAGQLNTEAFF.

This clone was counted a single time. The chain employs TRBV6-6 and TRBJ1-3; D gene uncertain. The CDR3 spans 16 residues. Germline CDR1 is MNHNY and CDR2 is SVGAGI (reference sequence). V was shortened by 2 bases and J by 2 bases, with 13 bases between the two germline ends. The CDR3 DNA sequence: TGTGCCAGCAGTTACCTCGCGGCAGAAACTGGAAACACCATATATTTT. It yields the protein CASSYLAAETGNTIYF.

The rearrangement links TRBV7-2 to TRBJ2-7; 14 bases map to TRBD2. This CDR3 has 14 residues. CDR1 is SGHTA, CDR2 FQGNSA, per germline. J gave up 6 bases and V 6 bases, and 4 bases lay outside the gene matches. The DNA for the CDR3 is TGTGCCAGCAGGGACGGGACTAGCGGGGGCGAGCAGTACTTC. Translated: CASRDGTSGGEQYF.

The CDR3 bases are TGCGCCAGCAGCTTGGTGGGGACAGCTCGTAAGTTAGGGACTGAAGCTTTCTTT. This sequence encodes CASSLVGTARKLGTEAFF. The chain carries TRBV5-1 and TRBJ1-1; the match to TRBD1 covers 7 bases. CDR1 and CDR2 (germline): SGHRS, YFSETQ. V trimming: 0 bases; J trimming: 5 bases; junction bases outside the gene matches: 16. This CDR3 is 18 amino acids long.

V usage is TRBV7-2 and J usage is TRBJ2-3, with 8 bases matching TRBD2. This CDR3 is built from 13 residues. V lost 2 bases to trimming and J lost 5 bases; unmatched junction nucleotides: 0. Germline CDR1 and CDR2: SGHTA and FQGNSA. The CDR3 region has the DNA TGTGCCAGCAGCTTACGGGAGGGAGATACGCAGTATTTT. This translates into CASSLREGDTQYF. The full variable domain, rest sourced from reference TRBV7-2 and TRBJ2-3, is GAGVSQSPSNKVTEKGKDVELRCDPISGHTALYWYRQSLGQGLEFLIYFQGNSAPDKSGLPSDRFSAERTGGSVSTLTIQRTQQEDSAVYLCASSLREGDTQYFGPGTRLTVL.

The chain links TRBV6-6 to TRBJ2-1; perhaps TRBD2 as D (6 bases). Trimming cost V 7 bases and J 9 bases, with 25 bases left between them. The CDR3 loop spans 16 amino acids. Germline CDR1 and CDR2: MNHNY and SVGAGI (reference sequence). The chain's CDR3 is CASTSSWGSGAGEQFF. DNA of the CDR3: TGTGCCAGCACCTCTTCTTGGGGTAGCGGAGCTGGTGAGCAGTTCTTC.

The V and J genes are TRBV5-8 and TRBJ2-3, with 7 nucleotides matching TRBD1. This CDR3 is 14 amino acids long. Germline V lookup: CDR1 SGHTS, CDR2 YDEGEE. V trimming: 4 bases; J trimming: 5 bases; junction bases outside the gene matches: 7. Here the CDR3 reads CASSETGAGDTQYF. For the CDR3, the DNA is TGTGCCAGCAGCGAAACAGGGGCGGGAGATACGCAGTATTTT.

This chain uses TRBV10-1 with TRBJ1-4, with 8 bases aligning to TRBD1. The germline gives CDR1 WNHNN, CDR2 SYGVQD (reference sequence). Unmatched junction bases numbered 7, after V lost 7 bases and J lost 0 bases. The CDR3 has 16 amino acids. Here the CDR3 reads CASNGQGPTTNEKLFF. The CDR3 region has the DNA TGCGCCAGCAATGGACAGGGCCCCACAACTAATGAAAAACTGTTTTTT.

The chain employs TRBV12-3 or TRBV12-4 and TRBJ1-2; the D gene is possibly TRBD1 (6 bases). This CDR3 region has 13 residues. V shed 4 bases and J shed 8 bases, with 14 bases lying between them. CDR3 region: CASSSVDRGGYTF. For the CDR3, the DNA is TGTGCCAGCAGTTCTGTGGACAGAGGCGGCTACACCTTC.

V usage is TRBV5-6 and J usage is TRBJ2-1; 7 nucleotides match TRBD2. Germline V CDR1 and CDR2: SGHDT, YYEEEE. The CDR3 contains 15 residues. V shed 3 bases, J shed 4 bases, and the junction held 7 bases outside the gene matches. The CDR3 reads CASSSSGVPYNEQFF. The DNA for the CDR3 is TGTGCCAGCAGCTCAAGCGGGGTTCCGTACAATGAGCAGTTCTTC.

The chain combines TRBV5-1 with TRBJ2-7; 7 bases align to TRBD1. The CDR3 covers 14 residues. Germline V lookup: CDR1 SGHRS, CDR2 YFSETQ. Trimming cost V 5 bases and J 4 bases; bases outside gene matches: 9. The CDR3 nucleotides read TGCGCCAGCAGTTCGGGACAGCCTAGGTACGAGCAGTACTTC. It yields the protein CASSSGQPRYEQYF.

The V gene is TRBV7-9, the J gene TRBJ2-7, with 12 bases aligning to TRBD1. V was pared by 6 bases and J by 2 bases, with 5 bases of the junction left unmatched. This CDR3 has 15 amino acids. From germline, CDR1 is SEHNR and CDR2 FQNEAQ (reference sequence). CDR3 sequence (DNA): TGTGCCAGCAGGTCGGGACAGGGGGCTGCCTACGAGCAGTACTTC. Residues: CASRSGQGAAYEQYF.

The genes are TRBV5-6 and TRBJ2-7, with 8 bases identical to TRBD2. Losses at the gene ends were 1 base for V and 0 bases for J; bases not matched to a gene: 3. Germline CDR1 and CDR2: SGHDT and YYEEEE. This CDR3 is 15 amino acids long. The CDR3 DNA reads TGTGCCAGCAGCTTGTGGCGGGGGGTCTCCTACGAGCAGTACTTC. This codes for CASSLWRGVSYEQYF.

The chain is built from TRBV7-2 and TRBJ2-7; 10 nucleotides match TRBD2. J lost 3 bases, V lost 5 bases, and 7 bases had no gene match. CDR3 length equals 15 residues. The germline V gene encodes CDR1 SGHTA and CDR2 FQGNSA. The DNA of the CDR3 is TGTGCCAGCAGCCGTAGCGGGGGGAAGGGCTACGAGCAGTACTTC. Translated: CASSRSGGKGYEQYF. The full variable domain, rest sourced from reference TRBV7-2 and TRBJ2-7, is GAGVSQSPSNKVTEKGKDVELRCDPISGHTALYWYRQSLGQGLEFLIYFQGNSAPDKSGLPSDRFSAERTGGSVSTLTIQRTQQEDSAVYLCASSRSGGKGYEQYFGPGTRLTVT.

The gene calls are TRBV29-1 and TRBJ2-1; TRBD2 agrees at 10 bases. Germline lookup yields CDR1 SQVTM and CDR2 ANQGSEA. The CDR3 is made up of 13 amino acids. The ends lost 5 bases at V and 5 bases at J; junction bases unmatched: 3. CDR3 sequence reads: CSVKRGGHNEQFF. In nucleotides, the CDR3 is TGCAGCGTTAAGCGGGGGGGCCACAATGAGCAGTTCTTC.

The chain uses TRBV6-1 and TRBJ1-2; D is perhaps TRBD1 (5 bases). Germline V CDR1 and CDR2: MNHNS, SASEGT. CDR3 length equals 12 residues. Trimming shortened V by 2 bases and J by 7 bases, and 8 bases separated the two germline ends. The CDR3 region has the DNA TGTGCCAGCAGTGAACAGGGTTCTGGCTACACCTTC. As protein: CASSEQGSGYTF.

The rearrangement links TRBV7-2 to TRBJ2-4; no definite D call. The CDR3 runs to 13 residues. CDR1 is SGHTA, CDR2 FQGNSA, per germline. Trimming left V 0 bases short and J 6 bases short, with 6 bases between. In DNA, the CDR3 is TGTGCCAGCAGCTTAGCGCACAGAAACATTCAGTACTTC. As protein: CASSLAHRNIQYF.

The chain employs TRBV2 and TRBJ1-1; TRBD1 agrees at 8 bases. V was pared by 8 bases and J by 10 bases, with 9 bases of the junction left unmatched. Germline V gene lookup returns CDR1 SNHLY and CDR2 FYNNEI. CDR3 length: 12 amino acids. The CDR3 sequence is CASLGQGRIAFF. In DNA form, the CDR3 reads TGTGCCAGCCTTGGACAGGGTAGGATAGCTTTCTTT. Using reference TRBV2 and TRBJ1-1 for the parts outside the CDR3, the full variable domain is EPEVTQTPSHQVTQMGQEVILRCVPISNHLYFYWYRQILGQKVEFLVSFYNNEISEKSEIFDDQFSVERPDGSNFTLKIRSTKLEDSAMYFCASLGQGRIAFFGQGTRLTVV.

This clone was detected only once. The chain links TRBV6-2 or TRBV6-3 to TRBJ1-5; possible D gene TRBD1, 6 bases. Trimming left V 2 bases short and J 0 bases short, with 14 bases between. The CDR3 runs 17 residues. The germline CDR1 and CDR2 sequences are MNHEY and SVGEGT. CDR3 loop: CASSYQTGTGSNQPQHF. The CDR3 DNA follows: TGTGCCAGCAGTTACCAAACAGGGACCGGTAGCAATCAGCCCCAGCATTTT.

The chain combines TRBV11-2 with TRBJ2-1; 8 bases are shared with TRBD2. J was trimmed by 4 bases and V by 2 bases; bases with no gene match: 4. This CDR3 contains 15 residues. Germline V CDR1 and CDR2: SGHAT, FQNNGV. CDR3 amino acids: CASSLISGEYNEQFF. DNA of the CDR3: TGTGCCAGCAGCTTAATTAGCGGGGAATACAATGAGCAGTTCTTC.

V and J are TRBV13 and TRBJ2-7; TRBD1 aligns across 8 bases. CDR1 and CDR2 (germline): PRHDT, FYEKMQ (reference sequence). The V segment lost 5 bases and the J segment 7 bases; nucleotides outside the gene matches: 4. The CDR3 is 12 amino acids. The CDR3 coding sequence is TGTGCCAGCAGCGTTGACAGGGGAGAGCAGTACTTC. This translates into CASSVDRGEQYF. Full variable domain (outside the CDR3, taken from reference TRBV13 and TRBJ2-7): AAGVIQSPRHLIKEKRETATLKCYPIPRHDTVYWYQQGPGQDPQFLISFYEKMQSDKGSIPDRFSAQQFSDYHSELNMSSLELGDSALYFCASSVDRGEQYFGPGTRLTVT.

For the CDR3, the DNA is TGTGCCAGCAGTTCCACCGGGACAGGGAGATACGAGCAGTACTTC. Amino acid sequence: CASSSTGTGRYEQYF. The V and J genes are TRBV28 and TRBJ2-7; 9 bases are a match to TRBD1. Unmatched junction bases numbered 8, after V lost 4 bases and J lost 4 bases. This CDR3 is 15 amino acids long. CDR1 is MDHEN and CDR2 is SYDVKM in the germline V gene.

This clone has just one count. The chain carries TRBV7-6 and TRBJ2-3, with 14 bases lining up with TRBD2. Germline V gene data show CDR1 as SGHVS and CDR2 as FNYEAQ. The CDR3 totals 17 residues. V was clipped by 2 bases and J by 4 bases; unmatched bases: 5. CDR3: CASSLLGTSGGPDTQYF. CDR3 in DNA: TGTGCCAGCAGCTTACTCGGGACTAGCGGGGGTCCAGATACGCAGTATTTT.